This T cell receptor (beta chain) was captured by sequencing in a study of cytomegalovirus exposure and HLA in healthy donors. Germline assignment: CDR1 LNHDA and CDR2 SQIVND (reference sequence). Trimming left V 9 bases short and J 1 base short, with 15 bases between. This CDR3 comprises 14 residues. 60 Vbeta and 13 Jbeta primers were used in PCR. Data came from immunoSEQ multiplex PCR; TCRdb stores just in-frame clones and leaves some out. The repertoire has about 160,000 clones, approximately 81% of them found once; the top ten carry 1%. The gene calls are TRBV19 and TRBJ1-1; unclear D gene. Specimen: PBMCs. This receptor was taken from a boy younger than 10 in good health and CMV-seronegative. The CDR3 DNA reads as TGTGCCAGCAAGAGGCACCGGGGGAACACTGAAGCTTTCTTT. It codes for CASKRHRGNTEAFF.